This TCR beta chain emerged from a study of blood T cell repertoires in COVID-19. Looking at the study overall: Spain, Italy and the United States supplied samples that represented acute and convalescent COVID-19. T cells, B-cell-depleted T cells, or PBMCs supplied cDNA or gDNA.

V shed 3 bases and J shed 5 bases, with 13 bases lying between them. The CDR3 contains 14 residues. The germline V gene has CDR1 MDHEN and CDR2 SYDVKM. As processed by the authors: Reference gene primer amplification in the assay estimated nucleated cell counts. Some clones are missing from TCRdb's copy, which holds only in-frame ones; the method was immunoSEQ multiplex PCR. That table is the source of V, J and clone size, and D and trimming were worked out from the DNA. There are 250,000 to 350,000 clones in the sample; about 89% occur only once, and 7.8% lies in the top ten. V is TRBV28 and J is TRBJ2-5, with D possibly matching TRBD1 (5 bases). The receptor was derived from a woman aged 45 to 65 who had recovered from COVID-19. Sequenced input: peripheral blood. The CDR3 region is CASSLLAGRETQYF. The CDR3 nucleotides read TGTGCCAGCAGTTTGCTGGCAGGGCGGGAGACCCAGTACTTC.